Given below is one T cell receptor (beta chain) in context. In the authors' methods: Amplifying reference gene primers gave estimates of nucleated cell counts. Measured with immunoSEQ multiplex PCR; TCRdb has only the in-frame clones, and not every one. From that table come the V and J calls and clone size; the DNA was used to work out D and trimming. Among about 50,000 clones listed, more than 80% were seen once. Trimming removed 1 base at V and 2 bases at J, with 15 bases between. This CDR3 comprises 17 residues. CDR1 and CDR2 (germline): MGHRA, YSYEKL. These data belong to a study of blood T cell repertoires in COVID-19.

The chain has TRBV4-1 and TRBJ1-5; D might be TRBD1 (6 bases). The TCR was taken from a man aged 55 to 70 with acute or convalescent COVID-19. Sequencing was carried out using peripheral blood. The CDR3 loop is CASSQALQGPRNQPQHF. The DNA for the CDR3 is TGCGCCAGCAGCCAAGCCCTCCAGGGGCCCCGCAATCAGCCCCAGCATTTT.